Listed here are 25 T cell receptor beta chains from one sample, sequenced in a study of CD4+ T cells in melanoma. TCRdb keeps only in-frame clones here, not all; method: immunoSEQ multiplex PCR. The repertoire holds 20,000 to 25,000 clones, with about 80% as singletons. Material: cells from a culture (not recorded whether cultured in vitro). The receptors were gathered from a human donor with melanoma.

The chain employs TRBV19 and TRBJ1-1; D is undetermined. CDR1 and CDR2 from the germline V gene are LNHDA and SQIVND (reference sequence). The CDR3 totals 13 residues. The V end was cut by 6 bases, the J end by 7 bases, with 15 bases between. CDR3 region: CASSLSVGGEAFF. The CDR3 coding sequence is TGTGCCAGTAGCCTTTCGGTCGGCGGTGAAGCTTTCTTT.

As DNA, the CDR3 is TGTGCCAGCAGCCAAGGGGCAGGGGGCTTTACAGATACGCAGTATTTT. This sequence encodes CASSQGAGGFTDTQYF. This sequence joins TRBV14 and TRBJ2-3, with 8 bases fitting TRBD1. V gave up 1 base and J gave up 3 bases; unmatched junction bases: 6. The germline V gene encodes CDR1 SGHDN and CDR2 FVKESK. The CDR3 is 16 amino acids.

The rearrangement joins TRBV7-3 to TRBJ1-1; D unresolved. Germline CDR1 is SGHTA and CDR2 is FQGTGA. The length of the CDR3 is 13 residues. Trimming shortened V by 8 bases and J by 3 bases, and 13 bases separated the two germline ends. The CDR3 nucleotides are TGTGCCAGCTCCTTCACACCAGACACTGAAGCTTTCTTT. Translation: CASSFTPDTEAFF.

The chain is built from TRBV25-1 and TRBJ2-5; D ambiguous. Per the germline V gene, CDR1 is MGHDK and CDR2 is SYGVNS. The length of the CDR3 is 14 residues. Deletions cut 8 bases from V and 5 bases from J, with 18 bases between. The CDR3: CASQPPWQQETQYF. CDR3 coding DNA: TGTGCCAGCCAACCCCCCTGGCAGCAGGAGACCCAGTACTTC. The full variable domain, with the rest looked up from reference TRBV25-1 and TRBJ2-5, is EADIYQTPRYLVIGTGKKITLECSQTMGHDKMYWYQQDPGMELHLIHYSYGVNSTEKGDLSSESTVSRIRTEHFPLTLESARPSHTSQYLCASQPPWQQETQYFGPGTRLLVL.

J is TRBJ1-1 and V is TRBV27, with D perhaps matching TRBD1 (5 bases). The CDR3 has 13 residues. In germline, CDR1 is MNHEY, CDR2 SMNVEV (reference sequence). The CDR3 loop is CVTRGTWNTEAFF. CDR3 DNA sequence: TGTGTCACGCGGGGGACTTGGAACACTGAAGCTTTCTTT.

The rearrangement uses TRBV6-1 and TRBJ1-2, with D unclear. V lost 4 bases, J lost 8 bases, and 14 bases lay in between. CDR1 and CDR2 (germline): MNHNS, SASEGT. This CDR3 is 13 amino acids long. The CDR3 nucleotides read TGTGCCAGCAGTGGGTTTGCAGGTTCGGGCTACACCTTC. This translates into CASSGFAGSGYTF.

The rearrangement links TRBV27 to TRBJ2-5, with D possibly called TRBD1 or TRBD2 (5 bases each). CDR3 size: 15 residues. CDR1 MNHEY and CDR2 SMNVEV come from the germline V gene (reference sequence). V lost 2 bases to trimming and J lost 3 bases, with 13 bases between them. CDR3 DNA: TGTGCCAGCAGTTTACGTCCCAGAGGGGAAGAGACCCAGTACTTC. Protein: CASSLRPRGEETQYF.

The V call is TRBV2, the J call TRBJ1-2; 9 bases fit TRBD1. The CDR3 has 12 residues. CDR1 is SNHLY and CDR2 is FYNNEI in the germline V gene. Germline trimming cut 7 bases from V and 7 bases from J; bases unmatched to any gene: 4. The CDR3 bases are TGTGCCAGCACCCGGGACAGGGCTGGCTACACCTTC. This translates into CASTRDRAGYTF. The full variable domain, its missing parts supplied by reference TRBV2 and TRBJ1-2, is EPEVTQTPSHQVTQMGQEVILRCVPISNHLYFYWYRQILGQKVEFLVSFYNNEISEKSEIFDDQFSVERPDGSNFTLKIRSTKLEDSAMYFCASTRDRAGYTFGSGTRLTVV.

J is TRBJ1-5 and V is TRBV30; D unresolved. This CDR3 region has 13 residues. V shed 2 bases and J shed 5 bases, with 10 bases lying between them. CDR1 GTSNPN and CDR2 SVGIG come from the germline V gene (reference sequence). CDR3 residues: CAWSSRIYQPQHF. The DNA of the CDR3 is TGTGCCTGGAGTTCGCGTATCTATCAGCCCCAGCATTTT.

This rearrangement joins TRBV6-1 to TRBJ1-5; D is undetermined. With 6 bases removed from V and 7 bases from J, the gap between germline ends came to 16 bases. The CDR3 length is 14 residues. Germline V gene data show CDR1 as MNHNS and CDR2 as SASEGT. The CDR3 coding sequence is TGTGCCAGCAGCCGATTCTTCGGTGGACAGCCCCAGCATTTT. The encoded protein is CASSRFFGGQPQHF.

The chain recombines TRBV6-5 with TRBJ2-3, with TRBD1 matching 10 bases. Germline values: CDR1 MNHEY, CDR2 SVGAGI. Unmatched junction bases numbered 3, after V lost 5 bases and J lost 4 bases. The CDR3 is made up of 14 amino acids. In nucleotides, the CDR3 is TGTGCCAGCAGTCCTGGACAGGGGGCAGATACGCAGTATTTT. As protein: CASSPGQGADTQYF.

The gene calls are TRBV30 and TRBJ1-5; D remains unclear. CDR1 is GTSNPN, CDR2 SVGIG, per germline (reference sequence). The CDR3 runs 13 residues. Deletions cut 2 bases from V and 0 bases from J, with 5 bases between. The CDR3 region has the DNA TGTGCCTGGAGTAGTGTTAGCAATCAGCCCCAGCATTTT. Encoded protein: CAWSSVSNQPQHF.

The chain joins TRBV30 to TRBJ2-1; 10 bases agree with TRBD1. After removal of 2 bases from V and 0 bases from J, the junction contained 4 bases not matched to a gene. Germline-derived CDR1 and CDR2 are GTSNPN and SVGIG (reference sequence). The CDR3 runs to 16 residues. CDR3 loop: CAWSRDRGSSYNEQFF. In DNA form, the CDR3 reads TGTGCCTGGAGTCGGGACAGGGGAAGCTCCTACAATGAGCAGTTCTTC.

The chain has TRBV29-1 and TRBJ2-3; TRBD1 agrees at 7 bases. This CDR3 has 14 residues. Trimming removed 4 bases from V and 4 bases from J; junction bases left unmatched: 8. From germline, CDR1 is SQVTM and CDR2 ANQGSEA. The CDR3 is CSVVAGGRADTQYF. Written as DNA, the CDR3 is TGCAGCGTTGTGGCAGGGGGAAGGGCAGATACGCAGTATTTT.

The chain combines TRBV7-2 with TRBJ2-3; D is ambiguous. CDR1 and CDR2 (germline): SGHTA, FQGNSA. CDR3 length: 14 residues. V dropped 4 bases and J dropped 3 bases, with 11 bases sitting between them. In DNA form, the CDR3 reads TGTGCCAGCAGCTCCACGATAGTAACAGATACGCAGTATTTT. Its protein is CASSSTIVTDTQYF.

With respect to this clone: One end of the junction fails to match germline, which may point to a read error. CDR3 bases: TGTGCCTGGGACCGGGACAGATATACCCCCGACTTC. This translates into CAWDRDRYTPDF. This sequence joins TRBV30 and TRBJ1-2, with TRBD1 matching over 7 bases. This CDR3 is 12 amino acids long. Germline V gene data show CDR1 as GTSNPN and CDR2 as SVGIG (reference sequence). The full variable domain, rest sourced from reference TRBV30 and TRBJ1-2, is SQTIHQWPATLVQPVGSPLSLECTVEGTSNPNLYWYRQAAGRGLQLLFYSVGIGQISSEVPQNLSASRPQDRQFILSSKKLLLSDSGFYLCAWDRDRYTPDFGSGTRLTVV.

This clone was found once. This chain uses TRBV11-2 with TRBJ2-7; D is perhaps TRBD1 (5 bases). The germline V and J ends were trimmed by 5 bases and 3 bases, with 11 bases remaining between them. Looked up from germline, CDR1 is SGHAT and CDR2 is FQNNGV. This CDR3 region has 13 residues. The CDR3: CASSRTRDYEQYF. The CDR3 DNA reads as TGTGCCAGCAGCCGGACCAGGGACTACGAGCAGTACTTC.

The genes are TRBV5-1 and TRBJ1-3; D is ambiguous. Looked up from germline, CDR1 is SGHRS and CDR2 is YFSETQ. Trimming removed 3 bases at V and 3 bases at J, with 13 bases between. This CDR3 region has 15 residues. The CDR3: CASSSGPVGGNTIYF. CDR3 in DNA: TGCGCCAGCAGCTCAGGTCCAGTCGGTGGAAACACCATATATTTT.

V and J are TRBV19 and TRBJ1-1, with TRBD1 matching 11 bases. The V gene end was trimmed by 6 bases and the J gene end by 4 bases; junction bases not matched to a gene: 1. CDR3 length equals 13 residues. Germline V CDR1 and CDR2: LNHDA, SQIVND (reference sequence). CDR3 DNA sequence: TGTGCCAGTAGGGACAGGGGGCCCACTGAAGCTTTCTTT. Translated: CASRDRGPTEAFF.

This clone was seen a few times. The chain carries TRBV12-5 and TRBJ1-2; 7 nucleotides agree with TRBD1. The V segment lost 6 bases and the J segment 3 bases; nucleotides outside the gene matches: 10. This CDR3 contains 15 residues. Germline CDR1 LGHNT, CDR2 FRNRAP. This chain's CDR3 is CASGRRTGADYGYTF. The CDR3 coding sequence is TGTGCTAGTGGGCGTCGGACAGGCGCTGACTATGGCTACACCTTC.

The V gene is TRBV15, the J gene TRBJ2-1; 9 bases agree with TRBD2. V shed 8 bases and J 8 bases; nucleotides not matched to a gene: 7. Germline CDR1 is LNHNV and CDR2 is YYDKDF (reference sequence). This CDR3 has 13 amino acids. CDR3 nucleotide sequence: TGTGCCACCCGAGGACTAGCGCGGGATGAGCAGTTCTTC. Its protein is CATRGLARDEQFF.

The V gene is TRBV2, the J gene TRBJ1-4; D remains ambiguous. There are 11 residues in the CDR3. Germline V gene lookup returns CDR1 SNHLY and CDR2 FYNNEI. Deletions cut 3 bases from V and 8 bases from J, with 4 bases between. The CDR3 sequence is CASSDFEKLFF. The CDR3 bases are TGTGCCAGCAGTGATTTCGAAAAACTGTTTTTT.

V gene TRBV2 combines with J gene TRBJ1-6; D is possibly TRBD1 (6 bases). In germline, CDR1 is SNHLY, CDR2 FYNNEI. The germline V and J ends were trimmed by 4 bases and 9 bases, with 7 bases remaining between them. CDR3 length equals 12 residues. The DNA for the CDR3 is TGTGCCAGCAGTGTCAGGGGTTCACCCCTCCACTTT. This codes for CASSVRGSPLHF. The complete variable domain, with remaining parts taken from reference TRBV2 and TRBJ1-6, reads EPEVTQTPSHQVTQMGQEVILRCVPISNHLYFYWYRQILGQKVEFLVSFYNNEISEKSEIFDDQFSVERPDGSNFTLKIRSTKLEDSAMYFCASSVRGSPLHFGNGTRLTVT.

The chain links TRBV5-6 to TRBJ2-5; D gene ambiguous. V lost 4 bases and J 4 bases, leaving 11 bases between the germline ends. This CDR3 contains 13 residues. Germline loops: CDR1 SGHDT, CDR2 YYEEEE. The CDR3 nucleotides are TGTGCCAGCAGCGGAATAGGGCGAGAGACCCAGTACTTC. Translating it yields CASSGIGRETQYF.

The V and J genes are TRBV5-3 and TRBJ2-7, with D perhaps assigned TRBD1 or TRBD2 (6 bases each). TRBV5-3 is placed among ORFs of uncertain function. V lost 0 bases, J lost 0 bases, and 10 bases lay in between. The length of the CDR3 is 15 residues. Here the CDR3 reads CARSLGGDNSYEQYF. CDR3 in DNA: TGTGCCAGAAGCTTGGGGGGGGACAACTCCTACGAGCAGTACTTC.